The clone carrying this T cell receptor (beta chain) was found a few times. The V end lost 4 bases, the J end lost 1 base, and 15 bases lay between the germline ends. There are 16 residues in the CDR3. Germline V gene lookup returns CDR1 MGHRA and CDR2 YSYEKL. The authors ran a second PCR of roughly 6 to 11 cycles using a sample-barcoded 5' primer and a J-beta primer mix. Any given sample supplied a minimum of 2.5 million CDR3-containing paired-end reads. TCRdb re-called the 5' RACE reads with MiXCR, one entry per CDR3 protein. The table has hundreds of thousands of distinct CDR3 sequences, approximately 49% seen once. This record belongs to a study of blood T cells in healthy people across ages. Russia was home to the donors, healthy Caucasian individuals aged about 6 to 90.

The sample consisted of blood. This chain joins TRBV4-1 and TRBJ2-3; perhaps D is TRBD1 or TRBD2 (6 bases each). The sequence was obtained from a woman aged 55-70 years in good health. The CDR3 is CASSPTRGARTDTQYF. CDR3 coding DNA: TGCGCCAGCAGCCCCACGAGGGGGGCCCGCACAGATACGCAGTATTTT.